This TCR beta chain was recorded in a study of identical twins. The trim removed 4 bases at V and 7 bases at J, leaving 5 bases unmatched. The length of the CDR3 is 14 residues. This clonotype has just a few counts. What it binds is not known. Each CDR3 protein is one row after TCRdb ran MiXCR on the 5' RACE reads. In the table there are some 570,000 distinct CDR3 sequences, 20% to 25% of which are singletons. Study observations and caveats: Interpretation of the results relied on cross-sectional statistical analysis and not on following the same donors.

These same data were also listed under a study on yellow fever vaccine responses in identical twins.

The sequence was obtained from a woman aged 18-29 years in good health. The sample was CD4+ T cells sorted from blood. The chain uses TRBV12-3 or TRBV12-4 and TRBJ1-5; 9 bases agree with TRBD1. CDR3 nucleotides: TGTGCCAGCAGTTGGACAGGGGACAGCCAGCCCCAGCATTTT. This sequence encodes CASSWTGDSQPQHF.